This is a list of T cell receptor beta chains from one sample in a study of regulatory T cells in long-lasting Graves disease. Via MiXCR, TCRdb re-called the multiplex PCR reads, giving one row per CDR3 protein. The table has 250,000 to 400,000 distinct CDR3 sequences, 15% to 20% seen once. Sequences were derived from peripheral blood mononuclear cells (PBMCs), sampled at new diagnosis, from a patient treated with antithyroid drugs. These receptors came from a female donor with Graves disease. Each CDR3 is given with its conserved first and last residue. A D gene is named only where the DNA matches it firmly. The size entry is marked missing in some rows and otherwise reads once, few, many or a size class.

j_gene	d_gene	v_gene	abundance	CDR3aa	CDR3nt
TRBJ2-7	TRBD2	TRBV2	many	CASSWAGAYEQYF	TGTGCCAGCAGTTGGGCGGGAGCCTACGAGCAGTACTTC
TRBJ2-6	TRBD2	TRBV9	.	CASSGGGGGANVLTF	TGTGCCAGCAGCGGGGGGGGAGGTGGGGCCAACGTCCTGACTTTC
TRBJ2-7	TRBD1	TRBV6-9	few	CASSYSRTGYYEQYF	TGTGCCAGCAGTTACTCAAGGACAGGGTACTACGAGCAGTACTTC
TRBJ2-1	.	TRBV4-1	few	CASSQGTLAPEQFF	TGCGCCAGCAGCCAGGGAACGCTAGCGCCTGAGCAGTTCTTC
TRBJ2-6	.	TRBV7-8	many	CASSLGLSGIAGANVLTF	TGTGCCAGCAGCTTAGGACTGAGTGGAATCGCTGGGGCCAACGTCCTGACTTTC
TRBJ2-5	TRBD1	TRBV29-1	many	CSVADREIFHF	TGCAGCGTGGCTGACAGGGAAATTTTTCACTTC
TRBJ2-7	TRBD2	TRBV4-2	.	CASSFEAAGAVYEQYF	TGTGCCAGCAGCTTCGAGGCGGCGGGAGCGGTCTACGAGCAGTACTTC
TRBJ2-4	TRBD1	TRBV3-1	few	CASSQEIGTGRKNIQYF	TGTGCCAGCAGCCAGGAGATTGGGACAGGGAGGAAAAACATTCAGTACTTC
TRBJ2-1	.	TRBV24-1	many	CATSGKPGYDSSYNEQFF	TGTGCCACCAGTGGGAAGCCCGGGTACGATAGCTCCTACAATGAGCAGTTCTTC
TRBJ2-1	.	TRBV11-2	many	CASIGGGAGTYTYNEQFF	TGTGCCAGCATCGGGGGTGGGGCGGGAACCTACACCTACAATGAGCAGTTCTTC
TRBJ2-7	TRBD2	TRBV5-1	.	CASSPPAGGIYEQYF	TGCGCCAGCAGCCCACCCGCGGGAGGGATTTACGAGCAGTACTTC
TRBJ2-5	.	TRBV29-1	many	CSVEPPGGGGGETQYF	TGCAGCGTTGAACCGCCCGGCGGAGGGGGGGGAGAGACCCAGTACTTC
TRBJ2-1	.	TRBV11-2	many	CASSLEWGGQIDNEQFF	TGTGCCAGCAGCTTAGAGTGGGGAGGACAAATAGACAATGAGCAGTTCTTC
TRBJ2-7	.	TRBV12-5	.	CASGQEGLGGEQYF	TGTGCTAGTGGGCAGGAGGGCCTCGGGGGCGAGCAGTACTTC
TRBJ2-4	.	TRBV9	.	CASSVAYENIQYF	TGTGCCAGCAGCGTAGCTTACGAAAACATTCAGTACTTC
TRBJ1-1	.	TRBV7-9	few	CASSLEGGASTEAFF	TGTGCCAGCAGCTTAGAGGGGGGCGCGAGCACTGAAGCTTTCTTT
TRBJ1-5	.	TRBV18	.	CASSPSRHQPQHF	TGTGCCAGCTCACCAAGCCGTCATCAGCCCCAGCATTTT
TRBJ2-3	TRBD1	TRBV6-2/TRBV6-3	many	CATRPYRGKGTDTQYF	TGTGCCACCCGCCCCTACAGGGGAAAAGGCACAGATACGCAGTATTTT
TRBJ2-5	TRBD2	TRBV9	many	CASSATTGTSGEETQYF	TGTGCCAGCAGCGCAACCACCGGGACTAGCGGAGAAGAGACCCAGTACTTC
TRBJ2-1	.	TRBV7-8	many	CASRGVRVDNEQFF	TGTGCCAGCAGAGGAGTCAGGGTCGACAATGAGCAGTTCTTC
TRBJ2-1	TRBD2	TRBV2	many	CASSEGGSRNNEQFF	TGTGCCAGCAGTGAAGGCGGGAGCAGAAACAATGAGCAGTTCTTC
TRBJ2-7	TRBD1	TRBV19	few	CASSNIGGWSSYEQYF	TGTGCCAGTAGTAACATAGGGGGCTGGAGCTCCTACGAGCAGTACTTC
TRBJ2-3	TRBD2	TRBV20-1	many	CSANPAGAGGPWPQYF	TGCAGTGCCAACCCCGCCGGGGCGGGAGGCCCCTGGCCGCAGTATTTT
TRBJ2-3	TRBD2	TRBV27	.	CASSFLGLATDTQYF	TGTGCCAGCAGTTTTTTGGGACTAGCTACAGATACGCAGTATTTT
TRBJ2-7	.	TRBV27	once	CASTHPGSYEQYF	TGTGCCAGCACCCACCCCGGGTCCTACGAGCAGTACTTC
TRBJ2-3	.	TRBV15	many	CATGARTDTQYF	TGTGCCACCGGCGCCCGCACAGATACGCAGTATTTT
TRBJ2-3	TRBD2	TRBV20-1	many	CSAYRTSGRAVDPDTQYF	TGCAGTGCTTATCGGACTAGCGGGAGGGCCGTTGATCCAGATACGCAGTATTTT
TRBJ2-1	.	TRBV19	many	CASSAQGGRDNEQFF	TGTGCCAGTAGTGCTCAGGGGGGTAGGGACAATGAGCAGTTCTTC
TRBJ2-7	TRBD2	TRBV2	many	CASSPKRESYEQYF	TGTGCCAGCAGCCCCAAGCGGGAAAGCTACGAGCAGTACTTC
TRBJ1-1	.	TRBV2	many	CARIAGATFF	TGTGCCAGGATAGCAGGGGCTACTTTCTTT
TRBJ2-1	TRBD2	TRBV27	many	CASSFRTGLAGALSYNEQFF	TGTGCCAGCAGTTTTCGAACCGGACTAGCGGGGGCCCTCTCCTACAATGAGCAGTTCTTC
TRBJ1-3	TRBD1	TRBV29-1	.	CSVEVAAGTGGGNTIYF	TGCAGCGTTGAAGTAGCGGCCGGGACAGGAGGGGGAAACACCATATATTTT
TRBJ2-1	TRBD2	TRBV11-2	many	CASSLDRPGLGLGSSYNEQFF	TGTGCCAGCAGCTTAGACCGCCCGGGACTAGGATTGGGGAGCTCCTACAATGAGCAGTTCTTC
TRBJ1-2	.	TRBV5-4	few	CASSYQIHRIGLGYTF	TGTGCCAGCAGCTACCAGATACATCGCATCGGTCTGGGCTACACCTTC
TRBJ2-7	TRBD1	TRBV19	few	CASSLKQGLSYEQYF	TGTGCCAGTAGCCTTAAACAGGGGCTATCCTACGAGCAGTACTTC
TRBJ2-2	.	TRBV11-2	many	CASTPRPITGELFF	TGTGCCAGCACCCCCCGGCCAATTACCGGGGAGCTGTTTTTT
TRBJ2-5	TRBD2	TRBV5-1	few	CASSSEGLAGGYGQETQYF	TGCGCCAGCAGCTCGGAGGGACTAGCGGGAGGATACGGCCAAGAGACCCAGTACTTC
TRBJ2-7	.	TRBV6-5	many	CASSYYAGEIYEQYF	TGTGCCAGCAGTTACTACGCTGGGGAGATCTACGAGCAGTACTTC
TRBJ1-5	TRBD1	TRBV6-1	once	CASRGYGTGGNQPQHF	TGTGCCAGCAGAGGCTACGGGACAGGGGGCAATCAGCCCCAGCATTTT
TRBJ2-3	TRBD1	TRBV24-1	many	CATSDSVDRGRTDTQYF	TGTGCCACCAGTGATTCGGTGGACAGGGGGCGCACAGATACGCAGTATTTT
TRBJ2-3	TRBD2	TRBV10-3	many	CAIRSGGGSTDTQYF	TGTGCCATCAGGAGCGGGGGCGGGAGCACAGATACGCAGTATTTT
TRBJ1-2	TRBD1	TRBV28	many	CASYAGGFYGYTF	TGTGCCAGTTACGCAGGGGGGTTCTATGGCTACACCTTC
TRBJ2-2	.	TRBV11-3	many	CASSTTGLGELFF	TGTGCCAGCAGCACCACAGGGCTCGGGGAGCTGTTTTTT
TRBJ1-1	.	TRBV6-2/TRBV6-3	.	CASSYKGIEAFF	TGTGCCAGCAGTTACAAGGGTATTGAAGCTTTCTTT
TRBJ2-2	.	TRBV19	.	CASKQGKDAGELFF	TGTGCCAGTAAACAGGGTAAAGATGCCGGGGAGCTGTTTTTT
TRBJ2-2	.	TRBV27	many	CASSTATDTGELFF	TGTGCCAGCAGTACAGCGACAGACACCGGGGAGCTGTTTTTT
TRBJ2-1	TRBD2	TRBV12-3/TRBV12-4	.	CASSLLSGTSGRNEQFF	TGTGCTAGCAGTTTATTGTCTGGGACTAGCGGGAGGAATGAGCAGTTCTTC